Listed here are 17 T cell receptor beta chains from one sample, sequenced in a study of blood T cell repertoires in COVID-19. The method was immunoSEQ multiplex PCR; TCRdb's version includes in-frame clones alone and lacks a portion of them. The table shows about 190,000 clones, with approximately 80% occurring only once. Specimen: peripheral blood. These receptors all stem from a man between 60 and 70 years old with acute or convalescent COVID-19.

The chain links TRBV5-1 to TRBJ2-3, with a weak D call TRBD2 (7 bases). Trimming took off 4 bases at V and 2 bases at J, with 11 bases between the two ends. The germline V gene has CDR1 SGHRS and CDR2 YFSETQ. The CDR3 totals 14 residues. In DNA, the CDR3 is TGCGCCAGCAGCGGGGGGGCCCTCACAGATACGCAGTATTTT. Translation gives CASSGGALTDTQYF. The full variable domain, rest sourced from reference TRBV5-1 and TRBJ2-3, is KAGVTQTPRYLIKTRGQQVTLSCSPISGHRSVSWYQQTPGQGLQFLFEYFSETQRNKGNFPGRFSGRQFSNSRSEMNVSTLELGDSALYLCASSGGALTDTQYFGPGTRLTVL.

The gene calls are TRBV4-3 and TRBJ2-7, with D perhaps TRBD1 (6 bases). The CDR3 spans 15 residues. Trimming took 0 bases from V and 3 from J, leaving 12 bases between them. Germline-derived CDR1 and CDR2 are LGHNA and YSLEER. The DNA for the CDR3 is TGCGCCAGCAGCCAAGAAGCTTCCAGGGGCTACGAGCAGTACTTC. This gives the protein CASSQEASRGYEQYF.

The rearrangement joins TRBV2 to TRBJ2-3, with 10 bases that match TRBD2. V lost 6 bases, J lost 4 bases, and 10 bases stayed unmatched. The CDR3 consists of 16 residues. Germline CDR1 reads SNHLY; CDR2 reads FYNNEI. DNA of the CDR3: TGTGCCAGCAGGGGGTCTAGCGGGAGCCGCTCAGATACGCAGTATTTT. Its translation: CASRGSSGSRSDTQYF.

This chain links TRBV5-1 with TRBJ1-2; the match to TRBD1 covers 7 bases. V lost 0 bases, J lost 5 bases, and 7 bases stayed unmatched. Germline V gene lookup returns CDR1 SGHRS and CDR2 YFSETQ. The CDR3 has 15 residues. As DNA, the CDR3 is TGCGCCAGCAGCTTGGCCGTGGGACAGATATATGGCTACACCTTC. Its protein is CASSLAVGQIYGYTF.

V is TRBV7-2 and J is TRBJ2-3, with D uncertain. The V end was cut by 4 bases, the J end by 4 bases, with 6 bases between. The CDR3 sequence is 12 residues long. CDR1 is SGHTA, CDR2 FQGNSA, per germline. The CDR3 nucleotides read TGTGCCAGCAGCTCCTTAGCAGATACGCAGTATTTT. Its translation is CASSSLADTQYF. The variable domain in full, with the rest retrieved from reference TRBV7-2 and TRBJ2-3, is GAGVSQSPSNKVTEKGKDVELRCDPISGHTALYWYRQSLGQGLEFLIYFQGNSAPDKSGLPSDRFSAERTGGSVSTLTIQRTQQEDSAVYLCASSSLADTQYFGPGTRLTVL.

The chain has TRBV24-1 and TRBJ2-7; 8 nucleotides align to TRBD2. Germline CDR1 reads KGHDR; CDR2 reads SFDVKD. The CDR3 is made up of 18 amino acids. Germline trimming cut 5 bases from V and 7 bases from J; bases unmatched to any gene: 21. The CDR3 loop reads CATSGAFEAGGHKGEQYF. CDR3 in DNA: TGTGCCACCAGTGGGGCCTTTGAGGCGGGGGGTCATAAAGGTGAGCAGTACTTC.

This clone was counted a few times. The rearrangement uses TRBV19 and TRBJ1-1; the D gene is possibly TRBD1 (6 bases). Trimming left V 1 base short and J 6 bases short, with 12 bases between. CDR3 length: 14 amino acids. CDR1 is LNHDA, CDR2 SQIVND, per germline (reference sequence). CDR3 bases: TGTGCCAGTAGTATAGTAGGGGGATACTCTGAAGCTTTCTTT. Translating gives CASSIVGGYSEAFF.

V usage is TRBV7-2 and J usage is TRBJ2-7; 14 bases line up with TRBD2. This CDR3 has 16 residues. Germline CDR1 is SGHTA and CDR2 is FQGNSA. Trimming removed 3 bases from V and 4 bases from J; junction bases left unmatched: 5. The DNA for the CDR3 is TGTGCCAGCAGCTTGACTAGCGGGAGGGCCGGGTACGAGCAGTACTTC. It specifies CASSLTSGRAGYEQYF.

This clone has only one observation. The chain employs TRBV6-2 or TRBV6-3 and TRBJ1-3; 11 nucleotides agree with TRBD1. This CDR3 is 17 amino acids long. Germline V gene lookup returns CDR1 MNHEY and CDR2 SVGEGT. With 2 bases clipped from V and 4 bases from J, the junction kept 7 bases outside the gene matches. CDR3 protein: CASSYRGQGAIGNTIYF. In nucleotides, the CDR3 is TGTGCCAGCAGTTACAGAGGACAGGGGGCAATCGGAAACACCATATATTTT.

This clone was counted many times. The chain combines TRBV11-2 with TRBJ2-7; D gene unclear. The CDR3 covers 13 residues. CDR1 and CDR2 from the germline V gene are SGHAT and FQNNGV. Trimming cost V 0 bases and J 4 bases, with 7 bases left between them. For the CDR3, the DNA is TGTGCCAGCAGCTTAGAGGTCGGTTACGAGCAGTACTTC. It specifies CASSLEVGYEQYF.

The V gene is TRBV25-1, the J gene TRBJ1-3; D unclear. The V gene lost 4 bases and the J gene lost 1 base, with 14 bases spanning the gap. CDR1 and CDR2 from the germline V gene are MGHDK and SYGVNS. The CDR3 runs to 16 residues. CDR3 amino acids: CASSVARTVSGNTIYF. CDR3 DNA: TGTGCCAGCAGTGTAGCCCGTACGGTTTCTGGAAACACCATATATTTT.

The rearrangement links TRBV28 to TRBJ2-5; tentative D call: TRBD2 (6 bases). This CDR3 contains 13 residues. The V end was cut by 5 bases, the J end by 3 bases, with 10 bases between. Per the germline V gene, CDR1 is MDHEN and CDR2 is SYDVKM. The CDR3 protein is CASSPGLKETQYF. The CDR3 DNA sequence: TGTGCCAGCAGTCCGGGACTCAAAGAGACCCAGTACTTC.

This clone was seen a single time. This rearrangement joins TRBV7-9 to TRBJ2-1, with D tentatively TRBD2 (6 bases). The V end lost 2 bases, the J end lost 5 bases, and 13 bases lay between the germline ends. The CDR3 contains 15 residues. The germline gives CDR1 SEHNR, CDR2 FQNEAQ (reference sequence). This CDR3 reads CASSLTVAENNEQFF. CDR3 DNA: TGTGCCAGCAGCTTAACGGTAGCGGAAAACAATGAGCAGTTCTTC.

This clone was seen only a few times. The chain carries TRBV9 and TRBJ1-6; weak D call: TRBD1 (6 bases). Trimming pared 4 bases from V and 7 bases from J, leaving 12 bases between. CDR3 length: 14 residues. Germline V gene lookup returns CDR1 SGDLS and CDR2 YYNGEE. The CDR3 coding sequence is TGTGCCAGCAGCCTGGGGACACTCAATTCACCCCTCCACTTT. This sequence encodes CASSLGTLNSPLHF.

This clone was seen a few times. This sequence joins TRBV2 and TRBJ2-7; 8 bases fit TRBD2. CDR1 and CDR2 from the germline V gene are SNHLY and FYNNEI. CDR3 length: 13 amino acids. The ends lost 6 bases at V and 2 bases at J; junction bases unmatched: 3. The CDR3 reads CASRTGLAYEQYF. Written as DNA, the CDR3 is TGTGCCAGCAGGACGGGACTAGCCTACGAGCAGTACTTC.

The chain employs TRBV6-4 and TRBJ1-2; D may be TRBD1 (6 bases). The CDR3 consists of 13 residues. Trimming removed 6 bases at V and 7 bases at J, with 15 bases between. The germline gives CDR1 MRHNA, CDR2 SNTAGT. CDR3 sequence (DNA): TGTGCCAGCAGCCCACAGGGTGGAGGTGGCTACACCTTC. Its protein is CASSPQGGGGYTF.

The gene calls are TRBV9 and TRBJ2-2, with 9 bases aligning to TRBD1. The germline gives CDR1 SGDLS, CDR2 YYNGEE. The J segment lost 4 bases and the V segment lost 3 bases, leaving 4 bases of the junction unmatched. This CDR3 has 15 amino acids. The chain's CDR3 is CASSDRGPGTGELFF. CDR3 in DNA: TGTGCCAGCAGCGACAGGGGGCCTGGCACCGGGGAGCTGTTTTTT.